These T cell receptor beta chains were read from a single sample in a study of cytomegalovirus exposure and HLA in healthy donors. Only in-frame clones appear in the TCRdb table, and some are missing; sequencing was by immunoSEQ multiplex PCR. In the table there are about 180,000 clones, over 70% of which are singletons. Sequenced sample: PBMCs. These receptors were taken from a man aged 18 to 29 in good health and CMV-seronegative. Each CDR3 is given with its conserved first and last residue. Fields, in order: CDR3 length, J gene, clone size, V gene, D gene, CDR3 protein, CDR3 DNA. D genes are given only for firm matches. Not every row has a clone size; where given, it reads once, few, many or a size class.

CDR3 length: 15
J gene: TRBJ2-3
clone size: .
V gene: TRBV27
D gene: TRBD2
CDR3 protein: CASSLYAGGIDTQYF
CDR3 DNA: TGTGCCAGCAGTCTTTATGCGGGAGGCATAGATACGCAGTATTTT

CDR3 length: 18
J gene: TRBJ2-1
clone size: once
V gene: TRBV4-2
D gene: TRBD2
CDR3 protein: CASSRLGVGGGSYNEQFF
CDR3 DNA: TGTGCCAGCAGCCGCTTAGGGGTTGGCGGGGGGTCCTACAATGAGCAGTTCTTC

CDR3 length: 13
J gene: TRBJ1-2
clone size: .
V gene: TRBV9
D gene: TRBD1
CDR3 protein: CASSATGDYGYTF
CDR3 DNA: TGTGCCAGCAGCGCCACAGGGGACTATGGCTACACCTTC

CDR3 length: 11
J gene: TRBJ2-5
clone size: .
V gene: TRBV20-1
D gene: .
CDR3 protein: CSASGKETQYF
CDR3 DNA: TGCAGTGCTAGCGGGAAAGAGACCCAGTACTTC

CDR3 length: 17
J gene: TRBJ1-1
clone size: .
V gene: TRBV4-3
D gene: TRBD1
CDR3 protein: CASSQERKDRVNTEAFF
CDR3 DNA: TGCGCCAGCAGCCAAGAGCGGAAGGACAGGGTAAACACTGAAGCTTTCTTT

CDR3 length: 20
J gene: TRBJ2-7
clone size: few
V gene: TRBV29-1
D gene: TRBD1
CDR3 protein: CSVLASGQVWGEGIYYEQYF
CDR3 DNA: TGCAGCGTACTGGCTTCGGGACAGGTGTGGGGTGAGGGGATATACTACGAGCAGTACTTC

CDR3 length: 15
J gene: TRBJ1-2
clone size: .
V gene: TRBV7-2
D gene: TRBD1
CDR3 protein: CASSLGDRVMDGYTF
CDR3 DNA: TGTGCCAGCAGCTTAGGGGACAGGGTGATGGATGGCTACACCTTC

CDR3 length: 13
J gene: TRBJ2-7
clone size: .
V gene: TRBV29-1
D gene: TRBD2
CDR3 protein: CSARSGSSYEQYF
CDR3 DNA: TGCAGCGCACGTAGCGGGAGCTCCTACGAGCAGTACTTC

CDR3 length: 15
J gene: TRBJ2-7
clone size: few
V gene: TRBV7-9
D gene: .
CDR3 protein: CASSPRQASSYEQYF
CDR3 DNA: TGTGCCAGCAGCCCCCGACAGGCGAGCTCCTACGAGCAGTACTTC

CDR3 length: 12
J gene: TRBJ2-5
clone size: .
V gene: TRBV7-9
D gene: .
CDR3 protein: CASRQVTETQYF
CDR3 DNA: TGTGCCAGCAGACAGGTTACGGAGACCCAGTACTTC

CDR3 length: 13
J gene: TRBJ2-1
clone size: .
V gene: TRBV29-1
D gene: TRBD2
CDR3 protein: CSVGGRRDNEQFF
CDR3 DNA: TGCAGCGTAGGCGGGAGAAGAGACAATGAGCAGTTCTTC

CDR3 length: 16
J gene: TRBJ2-3
clone size: .
V gene: TRBV5-8
D gene: TRBD2
CDR3 protein: CASSLGLAGLTDTQYF
CDR3 DNA: TGTGCCAGCAGCTTGGGACTAGCGGGCCTCACAGATACGCAGTATTTT

CDR3 length: 17
J gene: TRBJ2-1
clone size: .
V gene: TRBV7-9
D gene: TRBD2
CDR3 protein: CASSSTSGRASYNEQFF
CDR3 DNA: TGTGCCAGCAGCTCGACTAGCGGGAGGGCCTCCTACAATGAGCAGTTCTTC

CDR3 length: 15
J gene: TRBJ1-6
clone size: once
V gene: TRBV7-8
D gene: .
CDR3 protein: CASSLTDSYNSPLHF
CDR3 DNA: TGTGCCAGCAGCTTAACCGACAGTTATAATTCACCCCTCCACTTT

CDR3 length: 16
J gene: TRBJ2-3
clone size: .
V gene: TRBV10-2
D gene: TRBD2
CDR3 protein: CASRLAGLTSTDTQYF
CDR3 DNA: TGCGCCAGCAGGCTAGCGGGGTTGACTAGCACAGATACGCAGTATTTT

CDR3 length: 14
J gene: TRBJ1-2
clone size: .
V gene: TRBV5-1
D gene: TRBD1
CDR3 protein: CASSTGDRGSPGTF
CDR3 DNA: TGCGCCAGCAGCACGGGGGACAGGGGCTCCCCGGGAACCTTC

CDR3 length: 15
J gene: TRBJ1-1
clone size: few
V gene: TRBV7-8
D gene: TRBD1
CDR3 protein: CASSAHWTGGSEAFF
CDR3 DNA: TGTGCCAGCAGCGCCCATTGGACAGGGGGCTCTGAAGCTTTCTTT

CDR3 length: 16
J gene: TRBJ2-7
clone size: .
V gene: TRBV13
D gene: TRBD2
CDR3 protein: CASSLGGLAGEVEQYF
CDR3 DNA: TGTGCCAGCAGCTTAGGGGGACTAGCGGGGGAGGTCGAGCAGTACTTC

CDR3 length: 17
J gene: TRBJ2-1
clone size: .
V gene: TRBV4-2
D gene: TRBD2
CDR3 protein: CASSQGTAGGRDNEQFF
CDR3 DNA: TGTGCCAGCAGCCAAGGGACAGCGGGAGGCCGGGACAATGAGCAGTTCTTC

CDR3 length: 14
J gene: TRBJ2-1
clone size: .
V gene: TRBV19
D gene: .
CDR3 protein: CASSIGEAENEQFF
CDR3 DNA: TGTGCCAGTAGTATAGGGGAGGCCGAGAATGAGCAGTTCTTC

CDR3 length: 19
J gene: TRBJ1-4
clone size: few
V gene: TRBV4-3
D gene: .
CDR3 protein: CASSQASPGVAGELEKLFF
CDR3 DNA: TGCGCCAGCAGCCAAGCGTCACCGGGCGTTGCAGGGGAACTTGAAAAACTGTTTTTT

CDR3 length: 18
J gene: TRBJ1-4
clone size: few
V gene: TRBV25-1
D gene: TRBD1
CDR3 protein: CASSPTTGKVELREKLFF
CDR3 DNA: TGTGCCAGCAGTCCCACGACAGGGAAGGTGGAGTTGCGGGAAAAACTGTTTTTT

CDR3 length: 17
J gene: TRBJ1-1
clone size: .
V gene: TRBV2
D gene: .
CDR3 protein: CASSPTVGGGIRMGAFF
CDR3 DNA: TGTGCCAGCAGCCCCACCGTAGGTGGAGGGATCCGGATGGGAGCTTTCTTT

CDR3 length: 14
J gene: TRBJ1-2
clone size: .
V gene: TRBV19
D gene: TRBD1
CDR3 protein: CASSTGQAAYGYTF
CDR3 DNA: TGTGCCAGTAGTACGGGACAGGCCGCCTATGGCTACACCTTC